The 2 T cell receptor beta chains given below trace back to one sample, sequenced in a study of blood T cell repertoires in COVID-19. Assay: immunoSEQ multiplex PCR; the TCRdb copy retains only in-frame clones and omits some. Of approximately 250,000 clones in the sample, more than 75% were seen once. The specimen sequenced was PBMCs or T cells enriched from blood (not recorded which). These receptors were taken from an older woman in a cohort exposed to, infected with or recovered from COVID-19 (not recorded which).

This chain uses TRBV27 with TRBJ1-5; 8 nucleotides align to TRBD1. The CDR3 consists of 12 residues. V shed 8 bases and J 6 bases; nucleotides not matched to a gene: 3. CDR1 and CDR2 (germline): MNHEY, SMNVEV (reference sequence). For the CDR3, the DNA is TGTGCCAGCGGCAGGGGGCTTCAGCCCCAGCATTTT. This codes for CASGRGLQPQHF.

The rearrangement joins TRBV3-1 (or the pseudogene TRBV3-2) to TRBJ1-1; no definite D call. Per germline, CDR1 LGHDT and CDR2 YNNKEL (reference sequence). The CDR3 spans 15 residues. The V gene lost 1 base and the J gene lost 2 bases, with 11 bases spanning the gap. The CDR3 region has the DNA TGTGCCAGCAGCCAAGTTCGGTCGGTCAACACTGAAGCTTTCTTT. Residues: CASSQVRSVNTEAFF.